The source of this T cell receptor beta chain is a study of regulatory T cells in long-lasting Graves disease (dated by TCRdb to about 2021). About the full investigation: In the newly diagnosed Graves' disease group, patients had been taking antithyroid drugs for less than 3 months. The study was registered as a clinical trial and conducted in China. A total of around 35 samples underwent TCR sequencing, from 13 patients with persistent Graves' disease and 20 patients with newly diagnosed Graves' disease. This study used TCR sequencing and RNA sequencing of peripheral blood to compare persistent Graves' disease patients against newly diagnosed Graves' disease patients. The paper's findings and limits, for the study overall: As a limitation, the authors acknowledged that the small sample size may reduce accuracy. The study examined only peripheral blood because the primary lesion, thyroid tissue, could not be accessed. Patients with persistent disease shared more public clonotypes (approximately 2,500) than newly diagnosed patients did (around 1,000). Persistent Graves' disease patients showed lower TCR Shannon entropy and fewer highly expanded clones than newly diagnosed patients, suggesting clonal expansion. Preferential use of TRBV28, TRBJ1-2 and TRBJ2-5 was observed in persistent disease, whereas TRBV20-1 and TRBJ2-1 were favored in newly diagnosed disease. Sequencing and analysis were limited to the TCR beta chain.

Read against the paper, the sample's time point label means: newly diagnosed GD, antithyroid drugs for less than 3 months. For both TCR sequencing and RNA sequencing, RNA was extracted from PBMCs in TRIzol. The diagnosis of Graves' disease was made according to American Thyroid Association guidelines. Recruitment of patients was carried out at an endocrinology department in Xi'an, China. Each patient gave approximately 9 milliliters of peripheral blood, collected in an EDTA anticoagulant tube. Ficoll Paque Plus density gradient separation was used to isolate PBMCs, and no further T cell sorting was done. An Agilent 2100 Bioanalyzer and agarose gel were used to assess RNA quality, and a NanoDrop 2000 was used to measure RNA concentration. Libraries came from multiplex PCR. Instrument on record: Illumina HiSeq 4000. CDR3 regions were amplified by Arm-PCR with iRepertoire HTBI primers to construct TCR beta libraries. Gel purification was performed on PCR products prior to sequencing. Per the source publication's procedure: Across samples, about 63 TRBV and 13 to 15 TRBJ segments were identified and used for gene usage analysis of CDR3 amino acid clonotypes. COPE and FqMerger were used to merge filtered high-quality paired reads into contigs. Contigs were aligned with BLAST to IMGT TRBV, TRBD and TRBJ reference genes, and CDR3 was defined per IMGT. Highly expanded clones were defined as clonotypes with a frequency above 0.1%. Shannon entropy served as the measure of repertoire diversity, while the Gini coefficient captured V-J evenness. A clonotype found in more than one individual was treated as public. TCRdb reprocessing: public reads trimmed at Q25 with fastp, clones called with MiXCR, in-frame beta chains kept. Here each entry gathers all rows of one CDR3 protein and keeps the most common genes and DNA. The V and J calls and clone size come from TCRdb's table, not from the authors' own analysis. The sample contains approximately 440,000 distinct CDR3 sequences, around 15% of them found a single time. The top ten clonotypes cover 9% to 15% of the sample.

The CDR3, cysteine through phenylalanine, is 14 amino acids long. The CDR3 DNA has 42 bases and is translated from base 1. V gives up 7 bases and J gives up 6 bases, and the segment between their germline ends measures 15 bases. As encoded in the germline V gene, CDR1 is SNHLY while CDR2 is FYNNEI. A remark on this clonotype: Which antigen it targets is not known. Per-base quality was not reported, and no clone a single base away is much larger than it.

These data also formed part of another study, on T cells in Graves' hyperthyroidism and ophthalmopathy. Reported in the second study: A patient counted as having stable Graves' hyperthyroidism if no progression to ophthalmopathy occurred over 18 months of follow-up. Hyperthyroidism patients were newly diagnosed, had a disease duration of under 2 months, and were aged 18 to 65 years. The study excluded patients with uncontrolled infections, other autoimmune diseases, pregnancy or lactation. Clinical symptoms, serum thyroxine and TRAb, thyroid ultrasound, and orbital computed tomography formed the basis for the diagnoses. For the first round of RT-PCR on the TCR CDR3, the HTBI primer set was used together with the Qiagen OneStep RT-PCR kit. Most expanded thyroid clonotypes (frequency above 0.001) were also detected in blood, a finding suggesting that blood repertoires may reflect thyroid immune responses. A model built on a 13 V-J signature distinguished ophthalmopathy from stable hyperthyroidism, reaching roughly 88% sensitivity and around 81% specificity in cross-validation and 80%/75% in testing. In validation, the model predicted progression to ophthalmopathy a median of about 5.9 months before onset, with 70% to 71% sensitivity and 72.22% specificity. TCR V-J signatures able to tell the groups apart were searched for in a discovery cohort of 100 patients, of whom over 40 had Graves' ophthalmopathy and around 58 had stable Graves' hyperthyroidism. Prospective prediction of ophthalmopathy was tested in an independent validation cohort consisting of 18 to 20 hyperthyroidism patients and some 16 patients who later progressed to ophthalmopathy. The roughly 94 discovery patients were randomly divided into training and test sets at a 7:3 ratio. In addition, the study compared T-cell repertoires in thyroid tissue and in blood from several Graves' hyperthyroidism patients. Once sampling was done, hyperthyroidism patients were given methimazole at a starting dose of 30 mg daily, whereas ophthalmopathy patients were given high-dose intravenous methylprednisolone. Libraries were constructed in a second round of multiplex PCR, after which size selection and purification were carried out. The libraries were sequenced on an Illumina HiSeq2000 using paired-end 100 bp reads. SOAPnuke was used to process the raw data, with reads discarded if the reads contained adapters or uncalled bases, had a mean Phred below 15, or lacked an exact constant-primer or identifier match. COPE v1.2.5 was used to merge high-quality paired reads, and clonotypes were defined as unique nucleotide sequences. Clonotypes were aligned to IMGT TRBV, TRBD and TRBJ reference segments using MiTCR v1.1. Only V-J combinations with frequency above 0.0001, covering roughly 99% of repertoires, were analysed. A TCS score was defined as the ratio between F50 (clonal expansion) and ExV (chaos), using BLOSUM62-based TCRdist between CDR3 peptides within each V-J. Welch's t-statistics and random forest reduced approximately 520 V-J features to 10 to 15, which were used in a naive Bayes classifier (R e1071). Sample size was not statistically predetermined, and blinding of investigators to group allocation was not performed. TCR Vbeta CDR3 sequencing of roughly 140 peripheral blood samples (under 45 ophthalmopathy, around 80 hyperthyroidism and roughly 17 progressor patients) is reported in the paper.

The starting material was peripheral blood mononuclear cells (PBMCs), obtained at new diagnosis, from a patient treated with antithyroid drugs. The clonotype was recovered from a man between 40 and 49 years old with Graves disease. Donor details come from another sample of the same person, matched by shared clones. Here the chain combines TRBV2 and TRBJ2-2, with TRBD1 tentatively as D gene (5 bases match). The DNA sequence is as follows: TGTGCCAGCAATGACAGACCAGTCCCCGGGGAGCTGTTTTTT. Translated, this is CASNDRPVPGELFF.